Listed below are T cell receptor beta chains from one sample, sequenced in a study of T-cell reconstitution after alpha-beta-depleted transplantation in children. TCRdb passed the PCR reads through MiXCR, listing each CDR3 protein once. The repertoire includes around 300,000 distinct CDR3 sequences, more than 20% of them detected once, and 9.5% to 13% sits in the top ten. This material consisted of PBMCs, mostly from graft donor cells, taken 180 days after TCRalphabeta/CD19-depleted stem cell transplant. The receptors here all came from a male patient younger than 18 who had a stem cell transplant for acute lymphoblastic leukemia, so the T cells may come from the graft donor. The conserved cysteine and the conserved F or W are not part of the CDR3 here.

J gene | V gene | CDR3 protein
TRBJ1-1 | TRBV7-7 | ASSLGDRRTEAF
TRBJ1-4 | TRBV6-1 | ASRSRSGVTNEKLF
TRBJ2-7 | TRBV27 | ASHEGLASKYEQY
TRBJ1-3 | TRBV5-6 | ASSLRTSGNTIY
TRBJ2-3 | TRBV7-6 | ASSTSGRADTQY
TRBJ2-3 | TRBV5-6 | ASSFRTQDTQY
TRBJ1-2 | TRBV12-3/TRBV12-4 | ASRGQGNGYT
TRBJ2-1 | TRBV3-1 | ASLEAQGGNEQF
TRBJ2-5 | TRBV5-1 | ASSVTSGQETQY
TRBJ2-1 | TRBV24-1 | ATSPGRSSYNEQF
TRBJ2-4 | TRBV4-1 | ASSPPAPLHIQY
TRBJ2-1 | TRBV7-3 | ASSLTPILSPLYNEQF
TRBJ2-7 | TRBV12-3/TRBV12-4 | ASSPWTQRGSYEQY
TRBJ2-1 | TRBV19 | ASSMVRYNEQF
TRBJ2-3 | TRBV9 | ASSAPGLAFDTQY
TRBJ2-1 | TRBV27 | ASKLAGDGNEQF
TRBJ2-3 | TRBV5-6 | ASSLGPSGTDTQY
TRBJ2-7 | TRBV12-3/TRBV12-4 | ASSGVRMGEQY
TRBJ2-6 | TRBV7-6 | ASSLAPQATGANVLT
TRBJ2-1 | TRBV12-3/TRBV12-4 | ASSLAASYNEQF
TRBJ2-1 | TRBV27 | ASSSIRGDFRGQF
TRBJ2-5 | TRBV20-1 | SAIAGGPEETQY
TRBJ1-1 | TRBV5-1 | ASSPTGLNTEAF
TRBJ2-1 | TRBV7-9 | ASRPPTYYNEQF
TRBJ2-1 | TRBV20-1 | SARGRTGIYNEQF
TRBJ2-2 | TRBV14 | ASSQEPLAGGSPPRELF
TRBJ1-2 | TRBV5-1 | ASRLKDRGSGYT
TRBJ2-5 | TRBV12-3/TRBV12-4 | ASSLGVQGVQETQY
TRBJ2-1 | TRBV27 | ASSFGGTNEQF